Listed below are T cell receptor beta chains from one sample, sequenced in a study of cytomegalovirus exposure and HLA in healthy donors. Assay used: immunoSEQ multiplex PCR; TCRdb lists only in-frame clones, some missing. Here the sample spans 150,000 to 250,000 clones, around 83% being singletons. Input material: PBMCs. The receptors shown here come from a woman younger than 45 in good health and CMV-seropositive. Each CDR3 is given with its conserved first and last residue. The D gene is left open where the match is weak. Clone sizes are given selectively: once, few, many, or a class where the clone is expanded.

J gene: TRBJ2-1
D gene: .
CDR3 length: 15
clone size: .
V gene: TRBV6-5
CDR3 protein: CASSYVGTSPNEQFF
CDR3 DNA: TGTGCCAGCAGTTACGTCGGGACTTCCCCCAATGAGCAGTTCTTC

J gene: TRBJ2-2
D gene: TRBD2
CDR3 length: 16
clone size: .
V gene: TRBV25-1
CDR3 protein: CASSEGSSGRTGELFF
CDR3 DNA: TGTGCCAGCAGTGAAGGGTCGAGCGGGAGGACCGGGGAGCTGTTTTTT

J gene: TRBJ2-7
D gene: TRBD1
CDR3 length: 15
clone size: .
V gene: TRBV5-1
CDR3 protein: CASSLAGTGDYEQYF
CDR3 DNA: TGCGCCAGCAGCTTGGCCGGGACAGGGGACTACGAGCAGTACTTC

J gene: TRBJ2-5
D gene: .
CDR3 length: 13
clone size: .
V gene: TRBV5-4
CDR3 protein: CASSIRGGETQYF
CDR3 DNA: TGTGCCAGCAGTATCAGGGGAGGGGAGACCCAGTACTTC

J gene: TRBJ2-7
D gene: TRBD2
CDR3 length: 16
clone size: .
V gene: TRBV7-2
CDR3 protein: CASSGGSGRALYEQYF
CDR3 DNA: TGTGCCAGCAGCGGGGGTAGTGGGAGGGCCCTCTACGAGCAGTACTTC

J gene: TRBJ1-5
D gene: TRBD1
CDR3 length: 17
clone size: .
V gene: TRBV18
CDR3 protein: CASSPAKLDRGIQPQHF
CDR3 DNA: TGTGCCAGCTCACCCGCAAAACTTGACAGGGGGATTCAGCCCCAGCATTTT

J gene: TRBJ2-4
D gene: .
CDR3 length: 15
clone size: .
V gene: TRBV2
CDR3 protein: CASSFRLLAKNIQYF
CDR3 DNA: TGTGCCAGCAGTTTTCGTCTCCTAGCCAAAAACATTCAGTACTTC

J gene: TRBJ2-5
D gene: .
CDR3 length: 16
clone size: .
V gene: TRBV2
CDR3 protein: CASSVWGRRVQETQYF
CDR3 DNA: TGTGCCAGCAGTGTCTGGGGTAGGAGGGTTCAAGAGACCCAGTACTTC

J gene: TRBJ2-7
D gene: .
CDR3 length: 13
clone size: .
V gene: TRBV29-1
CDR3 protein: CSVSAASSYEQYF
CDR3 DNA: TGCAGCGTTAGTGCAGCGAGCTCCTACGAGCAGTACTTC

J gene: TRBJ2-7
D gene: .
CDR3 length: 14
clone size: .
V gene: TRBV5-1
CDR3 protein: CASSFDNQGDEQYF
CDR3 DNA: TGCGCCAGCAGCTTCGACAACCAAGGGGACGAGCAGTACTTC

J gene: TRBJ1-2
D gene: TRBD1
CDR3 length: 14
clone size: .
V gene: TRBV7-2
CDR3 protein: CASTLIQGRGGYTF
CDR3 DNA: TGTGCCAGCACCTTGATACAGGGGCGAGGCGGCTACACCTTC

J gene: TRBJ1-3
D gene: TRBD1
CDR3 length: 15
clone size: .
V gene: TRBV6-5
CDR3 protein: CATRRQGFTGNTIYF
CDR3 DNA: TGTGCCACCCGACGACAGGGGTTCACTGGAAACACCATATATTTT

J gene: TRBJ2-1
D gene: TRBD2
CDR3 length: 15
clone size: .
V gene: TRBV14
CDR3 protein: CASSPTSGRANEQFF
CDR3 DNA: TGTGCCAGCAGCCCCACTAGCGGGAGGGCCAATGAGCAGTTCTTC

J gene: TRBJ2-5
D gene: .
CDR3 length: 14
clone size: .
V gene: TRBV25-1
CDR3 protein: CASSEYGSKETQYF
CDR3 DNA: TGTGCCAGCAGTGAATATGGGAGTAAGGAGACCCAGTACTTC

J gene: TRBJ2-3
D gene: TRBD2
CDR3 length: 14
clone size: once
V gene: TRBV10-3
CDR3 protein: CAITASGSTDTQYF
CDR3 DNA: TGTGCCATCACGGCTAGCGGGAGTACAGATACGCAGTATTTT

J gene: TRBJ2-7
D gene: .
CDR3 length: 14
clone size: few
V gene: TRBV7-9
CDR3 protein: CASSLVGPTYEQYF
CDR3 DNA: TGTGCCAGCAGCTTAGTTGGGCCAACTTACGAGCAGTACTTC

J gene: TRBJ1-1
D gene: TRBD1
CDR3 length: 14
clone size: .
V gene: TRBV6-5
CDR3 protein: CATNPGQGTTEAFF
CDR3 DNA: TGTGCCACCAACCCGGGACAGGGGACAACTGAAGCTTTCTTT

J gene: TRBJ2-3
D gene: TRBD1
CDR3 length: 14
clone size: once
V gene: TRBV6-6
CDR3 protein: CASSYDRAADTQYF
CDR3 DNA: TGTGCCAGCAGTTACGACAGGGCAGCAGATACGCAGTATTTT

J gene: TRBJ1-1
D gene: .
CDR3 length: 14
clone size: .
V gene: TRBV9
CDR3 protein: CASSASLGGLEAFF
CDR3 DNA: TGTGCCAGCAGCGCATCCCTAGGCGGGTTGGAGGCTTTCTTT

J gene: TRBJ2-1
D gene: TRBD2
CDR3 length: 16
clone size: .
V gene: TRBV5-1
CDR3 protein: CASSLDRGLAVDEQFF
CDR3 DNA: TGCGCCAGCAGCTTGGATCGCGGACTAGCCGTCGATGAGCAGTTCTTC

J gene: TRBJ2-3
D gene: .
CDR3 length: 14
clone size: .
V gene: TRBV7-9
CDR3 protein: CASSEQGLTDTQYF
CDR3 DNA: TGTGCCAGCAGTGAGCAGGGGTTAACAGATACGCAGTATTTT

J gene: TRBJ2-1
D gene: TRBD2
CDR3 length: 14
clone size: few
V gene: TRBV7-9
CDR3 protein: CATQLAGEPHEQFF
CDR3 DNA: TGTGCCACTCAACTAGCGGGAGAGCCCCATGAGCAGTTCTTC

J gene: TRBJ2-1
D gene: .
CDR3 length: 15
clone size: .
V gene: TRBV28
CDR3 protein: CASSLWGGATTREFF
CDR3 DNA: TGTGCCAGCAGTTTATGGGGGGGAGCAACTACGCGAGAGTTCTTC

J gene: TRBJ1-1
D gene: TRBD1
CDR3 length: 14
clone size: .
V gene: TRBV7-9
CDR3 protein: CASSSGQGGSEAFF
CDR3 DNA: TGTGCCAGCAGCTCGGGACAGGGGGGATCTGAAGCTTTCTTT

J gene: TRBJ1-3
D gene: .
CDR3 length: 16
clone size: .
V gene: TRBV2
CDR3 protein: CASSERRGSSGNTIYF
CDR3 DNA: TGTGCCAGCAGTGAACGGAGGGGAAGCTCTGGAAACACCATATATTTT

J gene: TRBJ2-1
D gene: TRBD1
CDR3 length: 16
clone size: .
V gene: TRBV2
CDR3 protein: CASSEARDRVSNEQFF
CDR3 DNA: TGTGCCAGCAGTGAAGCACGGGACAGGGTGTCCAATGAGCAGTTCTTC

J gene: TRBJ2-3
D gene: .
CDR3 length: 15
clone size: .
V gene: TRBV4-1
CDR3 protein: CASSRSGGRTDTQYF
CDR3 DNA: TGCGCCAGCAGCCGTAGCGGAGGTAGGACAGATACGCAGTATTTT

J gene: TRBJ1-1
D gene: .
CDR3 length: 10
clone size: once
V gene: TRBV29-1
CDR3 protein: CSVWGAEAFF
CDR3 DNA: TGCAGCGTTTGGGGGGCTGAAGCTTTCTTT

J gene: TRBJ2-7
D gene: TRBD1
CDR3 length: 15
clone size: .
V gene: TRBV27
CDR3 protein: CAILATTGCSYEQYF
CDR3 DNA: TGTGCCATATTGGCAACGACAGGGTGCTCCTACGAGCAGTACTTC

J gene: TRBJ2-7
D gene: TRBD2
CDR3 length: 15
clone size: once
V gene: TRBV7-6
CDR3 protein: CASSPASGGTYEQYF
CDR3 DNA: TGTGCCAGCAGCCCCGCTAGCGGGGGCACCTACGAGCAGTACTTC

J gene: TRBJ2-3
D gene: TRBD2
CDR3 length: 14
clone size: .
V gene: TRBV25-1
CDR3 protein: CASSGRSSEDTQYF
CDR3 DNA: TGTGCCAGCTCCGGGAGGTCTAGCGAAGATACGCAGTATTTT

J gene: TRBJ2-5
D gene: .
CDR3 length: 13
clone size: .
V gene: TRBV6-6
CDR3 protein: CATMNTWQETQYF
CDR3 DNA: TGTGCCACCATGAATACATGGCAAGAGACCCAGTACTTC

J gene: TRBJ1-4
D gene: .
CDR3 length: 13
clone size: .
V gene: TRBV6-5
CDR3 protein: CASSYDRRLELFF
CDR3 DNA: TGTGCCAGCAGTTATGACAGGAGGCTAGAACTGTTTTTT

J gene: TRBJ2-5
D gene: .
CDR3 length: 15
clone size: .
V gene: TRBV6-1
CDR3 protein: CASSAMTSGWETQYF
CDR3 DNA: TGTGCCAGCAGTGCGATGACTAGTGGTTGGGAGACCCAGTACTTC

J gene: TRBJ2-3
D gene: .
CDR3 length: 12
clone size: .
V gene: TRBV30
CDR3 protein: CAYGQRADTQYF
CDR3 DNA: TGTGCCTACGGACAGAGGGCAGATACGCAGTATTTT

J gene: TRBJ1-1
D gene: .
CDR3 length: 12
clone size: .
V gene: TRBV5-1
CDR3 protein: CASSLVGREAFF
CDR3 DNA: TGCGCCAGCAGCCTTGTGGGGAGAGAAGCTTTCTTT

J gene: TRBJ2-7
D gene: TRBD2
CDR3 length: 14
clone size: .
V gene: TRBV30
CDR3 protein: CAWGAGLAGGEQYF
CDR3 DNA: TGTGCCTGGGGGGCCGGACTAGCGGGAGGCGAGCAGTACTTC

J gene: TRBJ2-7
D gene: TRBD1
CDR3 length: 17
clone size: .
V gene: TRBV6-1
CDR3 protein: CASSERSGTGNSYEQYF
CDR3 DNA: TGTGCCAGCAGTGAGCGCTCCGGGACAGGCAACTCCTACGAGCAGTACTTC

J gene: TRBJ1-4
D gene: TRBD1
CDR3 length: 14
clone size: .
V gene: TRBV2
CDR3 protein: CASSLQGAFEKLFF
CDR3 DNA: TGTGCCAGCAGCCTACAGGGGGCTTTTGAAAAACTGTTTTTT

J gene: TRBJ2-7
D gene: .
CDR3 length: 14
clone size: once
V gene: TRBV7-9
CDR3 protein: CASSSDRSLDEQYF
CDR3 DNA: TGTGCCAGCAGCTCCGACAGGAGTTTGGACGAGCAGTACTTC

J gene: TRBJ2-5
D gene: .
CDR3 length: 11
clone size: .
V gene: TRBV20-1
CDR3 protein: CSALREETQYF
CDR3 DNA: TGCAGTGCTTTACGGGAGGAGACCCAGTACTTC

J gene: TRBJ2-2
D gene: .
CDR3 length: 14
clone size: .
V gene: TRBV11-3
CDR3 protein: CASSLDRSTGELFF
CDR3 DNA: TGTGCCAGCAGCTTAGATAGGAGCACCGGGGAGCTGTTTTTT

J gene: TRBJ2-3
D gene: TRBD2
CDR3 length: 15
clone size: .
V gene: TRBV28
CDR3 protein: CASSLTSGSLDTQYF
CDR3 DNA: TGTGCCAGCAGTTTAACTAGCGGGAGTTTAGATACGCAGTATTTT

J gene: TRBJ1-5
D gene: TRBD1
CDR3 length: 15
clone size: .
V gene: TRBV6-1
CDR3 protein: CASSATGGGVQPQHF
CDR3 DNA: TGTGCCAGCAGTGCGACAGGGGGTGGGGTTCAGCCCCAGCATTTT

J gene: TRBJ2-5
D gene: TRBD1
CDR3 length: 14
clone size: .
V gene: TRBV4-1
CDR3 protein: CASSRQGISETQYF
CDR3 DNA: TGCGCCAGCAGCAGACAGGGGATCTCGGAGACCCAGTACTTC

J gene: TRBJ2-2
D gene: TRBD1
CDR3 length: 15
clone size: .
V gene: TRBV6-5
CDR3 protein: CASSPDRDHTGELFF
CDR3 DNA: TGTGCCAGCAGTCCCGACAGGGACCACACCGGGGAGCTGTTTTTT

J gene: TRBJ1-2
D gene: TRBD1
CDR3 length: 11
clone size: few
V gene: TRBV6-5
CDR3 protein: CATATGMGYTF
CDR3 DNA: TGTGCCACCGCGACAGGGATGGGCTACACCTTC

J gene: TRBJ2-1
D gene: .
CDR3 length: 13
clone size: once
V gene: TRBV5-1
CDR3 protein: CASSLATTGEQFF
CDR3 DNA: TGCGCCAGCAGCTTGGCTACTACGGGGGAGCAGTTCTTC